The 18 T cell receptor beta chains below come from one sample, sequenced in a study of CD8 T cells in Susac syndrome. An input of roughly 0.45 to 1 ug of RNA was subjected to reverse transcription using random hexamers. TCRdb reanalysed the immunoSEQ multiplex PCR reads using MiXCR and keeps one entry per CDR3 protein. The sample includes approximately 210,000 distinct CDR3 sequences, about 95% seen only once; the top ten take around 0.16%. The sample comprised CD4+ T cells from PBMCs. All receptors come from a human donor with Susac syndrome.

The CDR3 bases are TGTGCCAGCCGGGACAGACCGTATGGCTACACCTTC. It translates to CASRDRPYGYTF. The V gene is TRBV2, the J gene TRBJ1-2, with 7 bases fitting TRBD1. J gave up 5 bases and V 8 bases, and 5 bases lay outside the gene matches. Germline CDR1 reads SNHLY; CDR2 reads FYNNEI. This CDR3 is built from 12 residues.

The gene calls are TRBV20-1 and TRBJ2-5; D is ambiguous. The germline V gene has CDR1 DFQATT and CDR2 SNEGSKA (reference sequence). V lost 6 bases and J lost 1, with 12 bases in between. This CDR3 is built from 13 residues. As DNA, the CDR3 is TGCAGTGCACCGATACAAGCCCAAGAGACCCAGTACTTC. It yields the protein CSAPIQAQETQYF.

The chain combines TRBV20-1 with TRBJ2-6; TRBD1 agrees at 11 bases. The V gene's germline CDR1 is DFQATT and CDR2 SNEGSKA (reference sequence). The CDR3 length is 18 residues. V dropped 3 bases and J dropped 1; count of bases not matched to a gene: 8. Written as DNA, the CDR3 is TGCAGTGCTAGGGTGATCCGGGACAGGGGGTCTGGGGCCAACGTCCTGACTTTC. This gives the protein CSARVIRDRGSGANVLTF.

V gene TRBV7-2 combines with J gene TRBJ2-3; possible D gene TRBD2, 5 bases. The V gene's germline CDR1 is SGHTA and CDR2 FQGNSA. The CDR3 sequence is 14 residues long. V lost 4 bases and J lost 3, with 11 bases in between. In DNA, the CDR3 is TGTGCCAGCAGCTCGGTCGGGGTTACAGATACGCAGTATTTT. Amino acid sequence: CASSSVGVTDTQYF.

This sequence joins TRBV7-2 and TRBJ2-5; D possibly matches TRBD1 or TRBD2 (6 bases each). With 1 base removed from V and 7 bases from J, the gap between germline ends came to 13 bases. CDR3 length: 14 residues. Germline lookup yields CDR1 SGHTA and CDR2 FQGNSA. The CDR3 loop reads CASSLDGGQTTQYF. The CDR3 coding sequence is TGTGCCAGCAGCTTAGACGGGGGACAAACGACCCAGTACTTC. Complete variable domain (other parts from reference TRBV7-2 and TRBJ2-5): GAGVSQSPSNKVTEKGKDVELRCDPISGHTALYWYRQSLGQGLEFLIYFQGNSAPDKSGLPSDRFSAERTGGSVSTLTIQRTQQEDSAVYLCASSLDGGQTTQYFGPGTRLLVL.

V usage is TRBV29-1 and J usage is TRBJ2-3; the match to TRBD1 covers 9 bases. The CDR3 has 13 amino acids. The V gene's germline CDR1 is SQVTM and CDR2 ANQGSEA. Trimming took 4 bases from V and 5 from J; bases not matched to a gene: 4. This CDR3 reads CSVGGQGLDTQYF. The CDR3 DNA reads as TGCAGCGTTGGTGGACAGGGGTTAGATACGCAGTATTTT.

This clonotype was detected only once. Written as DNA, the CDR3 is TGTGCCAGCAGCCATCACAAGGGAGGGAACACTGAAGCTTTCTTT. It yields the protein CASSHHKGGNTEAFF. This chain connects TRBV4-2 to TRBJ1-1, with D unclear. The ends were cut back, 3 bases at V and 1 base at J, with 12 bases in the middle. The CDR3 runs 15 residues. Germline CDR1 is LGHNA and CDR2 is YNFKEQ.

The chain has TRBV6-2 or TRBV6-3 and TRBJ1-1, with D unclear. The germline CDR1 and CDR2 sequences are MNHEY and SVGEGT. The CDR3 loop spans 15 amino acids. The germline V and J ends were trimmed by 2 bases and 5 bases, with 15 bases remaining between them. CDR3 DNA sequence: TGTGCCAGCAGTTACGGAGGCCCCGACGGAACTGAAGCTTTCTTT. Residues: CASSYGGPDGTEAFF.

This chain uses TRBV29-1 with TRBJ1-3; perhaps TRBD1 as D (6 bases). V lost 3 bases to trimming and J lost 3 bases, with 12 bases between them. CDR3 length: 14 residues. Germline-derived CDR1 and CDR2 are SQVTM and ANQGSEA. The CDR3 reads CSVDTGTLGNTIYF. In DNA form, the CDR3 reads TGCAGCGTTGATACCGGGACACTTGGAAACACCATATATTTT.

In its sample, this clonotype was seen once. This chain links TRBV5-6 with TRBJ2-7, with 7 bases lining up with TRBD1. J lost 1 base, V lost 2 bases, and 6 bases had no gene match. Germline V CDR1 and CDR2: SGHDT, YYEEEE. The CDR3 covers 15 residues. The CDR3 loop is CASSLGDSSSYEQYF. DNA of the CDR3: TGTGCCAGCAGCTTAGGGGACAGCAGTTCCTACGAGCAGTACTTC.

The rearrangement joins TRBV20-1 to TRBJ1-5, with D hard to call. The CDR3 spans 14 residues. Per the germline V gene, CDR1 is DFQATT and CDR2 is SNEGSKA (reference sequence). The V end lost 6 bases, the J end lost 0 bases, and 12 bases lay between the germline ends. CDR3 protein: CSASNLDSNQPQHF. In nucleotides, the CDR3 is TGCAGTGCCTCAAACCTTGATAGCAATCAGCCCCAGCATTTT.

The chain recombines TRBV5-4 with TRBJ2-5, with 9 nucleotides matching TRBD2. Trimming removed 4 bases from V and 1 base from J; junction bases left unmatched: 5. This CDR3 region has 15 residues. Germline V gene sequence: CDR1 SGHNT, CDR2 YYREEE (reference sequence). CDR3 nucleotide sequence: TGTGCCAGCAGCACACGGACTAGCGTCCAAGAGACCCAGTACTTC. Encoded protein: CASSTRTSVQETQYF.

The chain combines TRBV7-9 with TRBJ1-4; 7 bases line up with TRBD1. J was trimmed by 5 bases and V by 4 bases; bases with no gene match: 7. Germline V gene sequence: CDR1 SEHNR, CDR2 FQNEAQ (reference sequence). The CDR3 extends over 15 amino acids. The CDR3 nucleotides read TGTGCCAGCAGCTCACGGACAGGTTACAATGAAAAACTGTTTTTT. Protein product: CASSSRTGYNEKLFF.

The CDR3 nucleotides read TGTGCCAGCAGTTTATGGGGAGGTAACACTGAAGCTTTCTTT. Protein sequence: CASSLWGGNTEAFF. The chain joins TRBV28 to TRBJ1-1; unclear D gene. The germline V gene has CDR1 MDHEN and CDR2 SYDVKM. The CDR3 has 14 amino acids. The ends were cut back, 0 bases at V and 2 bases at J, with 7 bases in the middle.

The rearrangement links TRBV5-4 to TRBJ2-6; D not resolved. The CDR3 contains 16 residues. The germline V gene encodes CDR1 SGHNT and CDR2 YYREEE (reference sequence). The V gene lost 0 bases and the J gene lost 0 bases, with 7 bases spanning the gap. CDR3 coding DNA: TGTGCCAGCAGCTTGGGGCAGAACTCTGGGGCCAACGTCCTGACTTTC. Translation gives CASSLGQNSGANVLTF.

The J gene is TRBJ2-7, the V gene TRBV20-1, with 9 bases matching TRBD2. CDR3 length equals 13 residues. The V gene's germline CDR1 is DFQATT and CDR2 SNEGSKA (reference sequence). Losses at the gene ends were 6 bases for V and 7 bases for J; bases not matched to a gene: 10. CDR3 DNA sequence: TGCAGTGCCCTTAGCGGGGGCGCTTTGGAGCAGTACTTC. Its protein is CSALSGGALEQYF.

This chain joins TRBV11-2 and TRBJ1-2, with a possible D match to TRBD1 (5 bases). Germline CDR1 reads SGHAT; CDR2 reads FQNNGV. This CDR3 contains 14 residues. The V end lost 0 bases, the J end lost 7 bases, and 12 bases lay between the germline ends. The CDR3, as DNA: TGTGCCAGCAGCTTAGATCAAGGGGATATTGGCTACACCTTC. This encodes CASSLDQGDIGYTF.

The V call is TRBV15, the J call TRBJ1-1; the D is unclear. V dropped 4 bases and J dropped 1 base, with 10 bases sitting between them. CDR3 length: 14 residues. Per germline, CDR1 LNHNV and CDR2 YYDKDF (reference sequence). The CDR3 DNA follows: TGTGCCACCAGCAAGGCCGTCCAGAACACTGAAGCTTTCTTT. This encodes CATSKAVQNTEAFF.